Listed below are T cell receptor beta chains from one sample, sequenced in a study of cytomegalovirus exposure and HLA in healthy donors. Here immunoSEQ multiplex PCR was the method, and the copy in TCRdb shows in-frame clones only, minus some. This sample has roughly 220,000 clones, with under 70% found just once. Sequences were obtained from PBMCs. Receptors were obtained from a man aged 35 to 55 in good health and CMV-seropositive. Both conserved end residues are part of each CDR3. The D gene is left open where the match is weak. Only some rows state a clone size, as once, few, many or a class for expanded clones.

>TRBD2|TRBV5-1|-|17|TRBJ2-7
CASSLGLAGGPGYEQYF
TGCGCCAGCAGCTTGGGGCTAGCGGGGGGGCCGGGCTACGAGCAGTACTTC
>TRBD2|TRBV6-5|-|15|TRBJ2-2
CAARLAGGSAGELFF
TGTGCCGCCAGACTAGCGGGGGGGAGCGCCGGGGAGCTGTTTTTT
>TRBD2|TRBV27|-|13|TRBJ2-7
CASSLAGGYEQYF
TGTGCCAGCAGTTTAGCGGGGGGGTACGAGCAGTACTTC
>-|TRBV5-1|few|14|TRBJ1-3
CASSLGSSGNTIYF
TGCGCCAGCAGCTTGGGCAGCTCTGGAAACACCATATATTTT
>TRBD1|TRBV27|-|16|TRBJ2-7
CASSPRPGQGAYEQYF
TGTGCCAGCAGTCCTCGACCGGGACAGGGGGCCTACGAGCAGTACTTC
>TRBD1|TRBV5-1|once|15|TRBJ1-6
CASSQGQGAFSPLHF
TGCGCCAGCAGCCAAGGACAGGGGGCCTTTTCACCCCTCCACTTT
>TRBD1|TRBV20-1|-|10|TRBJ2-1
CSRQGNEQFF
TGCAGCCGACAGGGCAATGAGCAGTTCTTC
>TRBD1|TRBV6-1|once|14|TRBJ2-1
CASTRTGDYNEQFF
TGTGCCAGCACCAGGACAGGGGACTACAATGAGCAGTTCTTC
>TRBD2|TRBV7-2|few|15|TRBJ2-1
CASSFSGGASNEQFF
TGTGCCAGCAGCTTCTCCGGGGGGGCCTCGAATGAGCAGTTCTTC
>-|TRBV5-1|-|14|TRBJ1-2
CASSLEGVDYGYTF
TGCGCCAGCAGCTTGGAAGGGGTCGACTATGGCTACACCTTC
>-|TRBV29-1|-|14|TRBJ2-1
CSVELGFSYNEQFF
TGCAGCGTTGAGCTAGGATTCTCCTACAATGAGCAGTTCTTC
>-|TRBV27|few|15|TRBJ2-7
CASFFKQKAAYEQYF
TGTGCCAGTTTTTTCAAGCAGAAGGCGGCATACGAGCAGTACTTC
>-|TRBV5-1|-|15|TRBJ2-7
CASSLGGQLIYEQYF
TGCGCCAGCAGCTTGGGAGGTCAGTTGATTTACGAGCAGTACTTC
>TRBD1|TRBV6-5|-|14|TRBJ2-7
CASSYGTGAYEQYF
TGTGCCAGCAGTTACGGGACAGGGGCCTACGAGCAGTACTTC
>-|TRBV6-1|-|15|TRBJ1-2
CASSARRERDYGYTF
TGTGCCAGCAGTGCAAGAAGGGAGAGGGACTATGGCTACACCTTC
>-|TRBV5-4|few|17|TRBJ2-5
CASSFTRLGLMLETQYF
TGTGCCAGCAGTTTTACTCGACTCGGTTTGATGTTGGAGACCCAGTACTTC
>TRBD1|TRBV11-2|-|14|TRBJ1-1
CASSLNRGLSEAFF
TGTGCCAGCAGCTTAAACAGGGGGCTCTCTGAAGCTTTCTTT
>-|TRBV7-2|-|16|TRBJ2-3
CASRRRGGVLTDTQYF
TGTGCCAGCAGGCGCCGAGGGGGGGTTCTCACAGATACGCAGTATTTT
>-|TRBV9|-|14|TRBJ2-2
CASSVESRAGELFF
TGTGCCAGCAGCGTAGAGTCCCGGGCCGGGGAGCTGTTTTTT
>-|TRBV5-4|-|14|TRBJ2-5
CASSFSEGAETQYF
TGTGCCAGCAGCTTCTCGGAGGGGGCAGAGACCCAGTACTTC